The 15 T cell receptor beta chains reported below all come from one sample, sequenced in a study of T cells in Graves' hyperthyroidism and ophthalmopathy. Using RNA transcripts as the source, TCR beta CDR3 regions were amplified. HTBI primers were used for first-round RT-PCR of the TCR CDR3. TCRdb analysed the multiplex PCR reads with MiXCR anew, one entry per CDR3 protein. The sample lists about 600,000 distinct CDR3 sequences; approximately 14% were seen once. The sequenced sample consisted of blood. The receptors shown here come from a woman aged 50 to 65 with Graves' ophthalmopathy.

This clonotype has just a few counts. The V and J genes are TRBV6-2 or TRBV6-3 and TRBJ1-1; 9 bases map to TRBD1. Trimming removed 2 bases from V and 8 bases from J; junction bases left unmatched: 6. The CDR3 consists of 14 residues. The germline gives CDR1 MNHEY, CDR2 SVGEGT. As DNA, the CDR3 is TGTGCCAGCAGTTACACCGGACAGGGGCCCGAAGCTTTCTTT. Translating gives CASSYTGQGPEAFF.

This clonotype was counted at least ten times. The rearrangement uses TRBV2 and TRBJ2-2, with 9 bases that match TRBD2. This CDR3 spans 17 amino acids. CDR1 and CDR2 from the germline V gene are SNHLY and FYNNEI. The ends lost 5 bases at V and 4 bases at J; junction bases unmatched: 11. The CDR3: CASSTRLSGRLTGELFF. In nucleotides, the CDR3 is TGTGCCAGCAGTACCCGACTAAGCGGGAGGCTCACCGGGGAGCTGTTTTTT.

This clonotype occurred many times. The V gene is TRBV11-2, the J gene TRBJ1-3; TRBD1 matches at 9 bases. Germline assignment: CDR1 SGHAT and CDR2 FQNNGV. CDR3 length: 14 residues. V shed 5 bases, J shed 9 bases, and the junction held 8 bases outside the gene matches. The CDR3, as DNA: TGTGCCAGCAGCCCCGACAGGGGGTTCCGCACCATATATTTT. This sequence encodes CASSPDRGFRTIYF.

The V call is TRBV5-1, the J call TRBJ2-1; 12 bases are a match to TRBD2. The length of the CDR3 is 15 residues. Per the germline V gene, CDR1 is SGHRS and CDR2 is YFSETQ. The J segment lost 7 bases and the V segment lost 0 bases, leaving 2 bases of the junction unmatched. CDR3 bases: TGCGCCAGCAGCTTGGACGGACTAGCGGGGAATGAGCAGTTCTTC. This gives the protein CASSLDGLAGNEQFF.

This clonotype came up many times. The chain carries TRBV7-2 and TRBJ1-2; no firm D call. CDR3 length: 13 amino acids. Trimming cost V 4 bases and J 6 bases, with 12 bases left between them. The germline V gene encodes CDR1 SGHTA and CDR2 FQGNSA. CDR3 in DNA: TGTGCCAGCAGCTCCTTCGAGGGCCATGGCTACACCTTC. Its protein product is CASSSFEGHGYTF.

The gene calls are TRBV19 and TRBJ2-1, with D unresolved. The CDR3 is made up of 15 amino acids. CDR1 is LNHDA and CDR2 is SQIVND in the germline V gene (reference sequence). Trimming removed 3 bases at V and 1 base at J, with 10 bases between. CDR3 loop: CASSIRQSSYNEQFF. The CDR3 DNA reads TGTGCCAGTAGTATTAGGCAGAGTTCCTACAATGAGCAGTTCTTC.

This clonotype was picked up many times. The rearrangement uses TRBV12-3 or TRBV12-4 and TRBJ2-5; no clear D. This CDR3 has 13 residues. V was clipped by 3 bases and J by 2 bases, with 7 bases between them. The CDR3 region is CASSLAEQETQYF. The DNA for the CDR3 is TGTGCCAGCAGTTTGGCAGAGCAAGAGACCCAGTACTTC.

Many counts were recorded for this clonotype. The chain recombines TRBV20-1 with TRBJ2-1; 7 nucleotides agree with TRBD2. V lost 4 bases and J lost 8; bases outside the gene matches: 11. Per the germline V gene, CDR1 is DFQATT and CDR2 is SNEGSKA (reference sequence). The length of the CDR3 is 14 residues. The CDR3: CSAIRDYPRYEQFF. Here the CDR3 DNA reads TGCAGTGCTATCCGGGACTACCCTAGGTATGAGCAGTTCTTC.

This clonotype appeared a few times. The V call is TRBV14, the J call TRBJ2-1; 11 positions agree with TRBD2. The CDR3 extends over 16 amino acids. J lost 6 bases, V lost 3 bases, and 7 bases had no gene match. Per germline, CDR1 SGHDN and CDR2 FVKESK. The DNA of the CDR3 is TGTGCCAGCAGCCAGCTACTAGCGGGAGTTGCCAATGAGCAGTTCTTC. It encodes CASSQLLAGVANEQFF.

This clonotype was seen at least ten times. CDR3 loop: CSVRISSYEQYF. CDR3 bases: TGCAGCGTTCGGATCAGCTCCTACGAGCAGTACTTC. The chain carries TRBV29-1 and TRBJ2-7, with D uncertain. Germline V lookup: CDR1 SQVTM, CDR2 ANQGSEA. Trimming removed 5 bases at V and 0 bases at J, with 8 bases between. This CDR3 region has 12 residues.

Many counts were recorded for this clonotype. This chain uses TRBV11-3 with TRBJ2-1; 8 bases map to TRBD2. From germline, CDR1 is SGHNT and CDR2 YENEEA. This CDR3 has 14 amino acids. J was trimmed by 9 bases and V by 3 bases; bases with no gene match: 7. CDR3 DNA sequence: TGTGCCAGCAGCTTTAAGCGGGAGACGGGTGAGCAGTTCTTC. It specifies CASSFKRETGEQFF.

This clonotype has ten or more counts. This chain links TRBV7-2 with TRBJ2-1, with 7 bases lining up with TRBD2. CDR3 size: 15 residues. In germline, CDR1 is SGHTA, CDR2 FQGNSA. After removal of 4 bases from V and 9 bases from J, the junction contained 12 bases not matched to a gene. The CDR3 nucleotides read TGTGCCAGCAGCTACCCCGGCGGGAGAAATACTGAGCAGTTCTTC. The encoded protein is CASSYPGGRNTEQFF.

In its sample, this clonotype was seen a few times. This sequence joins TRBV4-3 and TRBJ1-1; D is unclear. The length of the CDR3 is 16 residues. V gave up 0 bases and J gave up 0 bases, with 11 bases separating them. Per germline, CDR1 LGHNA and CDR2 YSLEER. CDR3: CASSQDSRGLNTEAFF. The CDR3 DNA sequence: TGCGCCAGCAGCCAAGATAGCAGAGGCTTGAACACTGAAGCTTTCTTT.

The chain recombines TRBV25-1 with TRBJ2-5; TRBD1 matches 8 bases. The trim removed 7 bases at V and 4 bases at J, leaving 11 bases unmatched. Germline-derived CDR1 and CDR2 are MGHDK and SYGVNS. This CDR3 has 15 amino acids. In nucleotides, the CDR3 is TGTGCCAGCACCTCCGGGACAGGAGAAGTAGAGACCCAGTACTTC. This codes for CASTSGTGEVETQYF.

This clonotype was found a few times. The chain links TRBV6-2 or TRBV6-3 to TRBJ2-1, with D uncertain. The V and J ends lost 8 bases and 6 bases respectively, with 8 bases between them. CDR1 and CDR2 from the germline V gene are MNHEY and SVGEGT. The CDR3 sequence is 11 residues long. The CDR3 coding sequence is TGTGCCAGCCAATCCGTCAATGAGCAGTTCTTC. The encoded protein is CASQSVNEQFF.